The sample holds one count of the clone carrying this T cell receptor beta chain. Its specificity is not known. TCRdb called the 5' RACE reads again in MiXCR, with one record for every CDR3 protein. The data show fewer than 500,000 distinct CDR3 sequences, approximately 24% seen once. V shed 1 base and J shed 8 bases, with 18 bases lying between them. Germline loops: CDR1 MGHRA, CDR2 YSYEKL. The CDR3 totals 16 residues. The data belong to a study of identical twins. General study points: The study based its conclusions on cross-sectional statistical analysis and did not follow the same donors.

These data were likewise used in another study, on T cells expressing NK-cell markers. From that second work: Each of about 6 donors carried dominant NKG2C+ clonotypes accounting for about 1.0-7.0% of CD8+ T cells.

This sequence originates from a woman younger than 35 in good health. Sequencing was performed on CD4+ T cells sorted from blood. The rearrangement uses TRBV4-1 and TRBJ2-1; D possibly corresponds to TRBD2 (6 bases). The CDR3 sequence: CASSQGGTSLRHEQFF. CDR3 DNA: TGCGCCAGCAGCCAAGGGGGAACTAGCCTTCGTCATGAGCAGTTCTTC.